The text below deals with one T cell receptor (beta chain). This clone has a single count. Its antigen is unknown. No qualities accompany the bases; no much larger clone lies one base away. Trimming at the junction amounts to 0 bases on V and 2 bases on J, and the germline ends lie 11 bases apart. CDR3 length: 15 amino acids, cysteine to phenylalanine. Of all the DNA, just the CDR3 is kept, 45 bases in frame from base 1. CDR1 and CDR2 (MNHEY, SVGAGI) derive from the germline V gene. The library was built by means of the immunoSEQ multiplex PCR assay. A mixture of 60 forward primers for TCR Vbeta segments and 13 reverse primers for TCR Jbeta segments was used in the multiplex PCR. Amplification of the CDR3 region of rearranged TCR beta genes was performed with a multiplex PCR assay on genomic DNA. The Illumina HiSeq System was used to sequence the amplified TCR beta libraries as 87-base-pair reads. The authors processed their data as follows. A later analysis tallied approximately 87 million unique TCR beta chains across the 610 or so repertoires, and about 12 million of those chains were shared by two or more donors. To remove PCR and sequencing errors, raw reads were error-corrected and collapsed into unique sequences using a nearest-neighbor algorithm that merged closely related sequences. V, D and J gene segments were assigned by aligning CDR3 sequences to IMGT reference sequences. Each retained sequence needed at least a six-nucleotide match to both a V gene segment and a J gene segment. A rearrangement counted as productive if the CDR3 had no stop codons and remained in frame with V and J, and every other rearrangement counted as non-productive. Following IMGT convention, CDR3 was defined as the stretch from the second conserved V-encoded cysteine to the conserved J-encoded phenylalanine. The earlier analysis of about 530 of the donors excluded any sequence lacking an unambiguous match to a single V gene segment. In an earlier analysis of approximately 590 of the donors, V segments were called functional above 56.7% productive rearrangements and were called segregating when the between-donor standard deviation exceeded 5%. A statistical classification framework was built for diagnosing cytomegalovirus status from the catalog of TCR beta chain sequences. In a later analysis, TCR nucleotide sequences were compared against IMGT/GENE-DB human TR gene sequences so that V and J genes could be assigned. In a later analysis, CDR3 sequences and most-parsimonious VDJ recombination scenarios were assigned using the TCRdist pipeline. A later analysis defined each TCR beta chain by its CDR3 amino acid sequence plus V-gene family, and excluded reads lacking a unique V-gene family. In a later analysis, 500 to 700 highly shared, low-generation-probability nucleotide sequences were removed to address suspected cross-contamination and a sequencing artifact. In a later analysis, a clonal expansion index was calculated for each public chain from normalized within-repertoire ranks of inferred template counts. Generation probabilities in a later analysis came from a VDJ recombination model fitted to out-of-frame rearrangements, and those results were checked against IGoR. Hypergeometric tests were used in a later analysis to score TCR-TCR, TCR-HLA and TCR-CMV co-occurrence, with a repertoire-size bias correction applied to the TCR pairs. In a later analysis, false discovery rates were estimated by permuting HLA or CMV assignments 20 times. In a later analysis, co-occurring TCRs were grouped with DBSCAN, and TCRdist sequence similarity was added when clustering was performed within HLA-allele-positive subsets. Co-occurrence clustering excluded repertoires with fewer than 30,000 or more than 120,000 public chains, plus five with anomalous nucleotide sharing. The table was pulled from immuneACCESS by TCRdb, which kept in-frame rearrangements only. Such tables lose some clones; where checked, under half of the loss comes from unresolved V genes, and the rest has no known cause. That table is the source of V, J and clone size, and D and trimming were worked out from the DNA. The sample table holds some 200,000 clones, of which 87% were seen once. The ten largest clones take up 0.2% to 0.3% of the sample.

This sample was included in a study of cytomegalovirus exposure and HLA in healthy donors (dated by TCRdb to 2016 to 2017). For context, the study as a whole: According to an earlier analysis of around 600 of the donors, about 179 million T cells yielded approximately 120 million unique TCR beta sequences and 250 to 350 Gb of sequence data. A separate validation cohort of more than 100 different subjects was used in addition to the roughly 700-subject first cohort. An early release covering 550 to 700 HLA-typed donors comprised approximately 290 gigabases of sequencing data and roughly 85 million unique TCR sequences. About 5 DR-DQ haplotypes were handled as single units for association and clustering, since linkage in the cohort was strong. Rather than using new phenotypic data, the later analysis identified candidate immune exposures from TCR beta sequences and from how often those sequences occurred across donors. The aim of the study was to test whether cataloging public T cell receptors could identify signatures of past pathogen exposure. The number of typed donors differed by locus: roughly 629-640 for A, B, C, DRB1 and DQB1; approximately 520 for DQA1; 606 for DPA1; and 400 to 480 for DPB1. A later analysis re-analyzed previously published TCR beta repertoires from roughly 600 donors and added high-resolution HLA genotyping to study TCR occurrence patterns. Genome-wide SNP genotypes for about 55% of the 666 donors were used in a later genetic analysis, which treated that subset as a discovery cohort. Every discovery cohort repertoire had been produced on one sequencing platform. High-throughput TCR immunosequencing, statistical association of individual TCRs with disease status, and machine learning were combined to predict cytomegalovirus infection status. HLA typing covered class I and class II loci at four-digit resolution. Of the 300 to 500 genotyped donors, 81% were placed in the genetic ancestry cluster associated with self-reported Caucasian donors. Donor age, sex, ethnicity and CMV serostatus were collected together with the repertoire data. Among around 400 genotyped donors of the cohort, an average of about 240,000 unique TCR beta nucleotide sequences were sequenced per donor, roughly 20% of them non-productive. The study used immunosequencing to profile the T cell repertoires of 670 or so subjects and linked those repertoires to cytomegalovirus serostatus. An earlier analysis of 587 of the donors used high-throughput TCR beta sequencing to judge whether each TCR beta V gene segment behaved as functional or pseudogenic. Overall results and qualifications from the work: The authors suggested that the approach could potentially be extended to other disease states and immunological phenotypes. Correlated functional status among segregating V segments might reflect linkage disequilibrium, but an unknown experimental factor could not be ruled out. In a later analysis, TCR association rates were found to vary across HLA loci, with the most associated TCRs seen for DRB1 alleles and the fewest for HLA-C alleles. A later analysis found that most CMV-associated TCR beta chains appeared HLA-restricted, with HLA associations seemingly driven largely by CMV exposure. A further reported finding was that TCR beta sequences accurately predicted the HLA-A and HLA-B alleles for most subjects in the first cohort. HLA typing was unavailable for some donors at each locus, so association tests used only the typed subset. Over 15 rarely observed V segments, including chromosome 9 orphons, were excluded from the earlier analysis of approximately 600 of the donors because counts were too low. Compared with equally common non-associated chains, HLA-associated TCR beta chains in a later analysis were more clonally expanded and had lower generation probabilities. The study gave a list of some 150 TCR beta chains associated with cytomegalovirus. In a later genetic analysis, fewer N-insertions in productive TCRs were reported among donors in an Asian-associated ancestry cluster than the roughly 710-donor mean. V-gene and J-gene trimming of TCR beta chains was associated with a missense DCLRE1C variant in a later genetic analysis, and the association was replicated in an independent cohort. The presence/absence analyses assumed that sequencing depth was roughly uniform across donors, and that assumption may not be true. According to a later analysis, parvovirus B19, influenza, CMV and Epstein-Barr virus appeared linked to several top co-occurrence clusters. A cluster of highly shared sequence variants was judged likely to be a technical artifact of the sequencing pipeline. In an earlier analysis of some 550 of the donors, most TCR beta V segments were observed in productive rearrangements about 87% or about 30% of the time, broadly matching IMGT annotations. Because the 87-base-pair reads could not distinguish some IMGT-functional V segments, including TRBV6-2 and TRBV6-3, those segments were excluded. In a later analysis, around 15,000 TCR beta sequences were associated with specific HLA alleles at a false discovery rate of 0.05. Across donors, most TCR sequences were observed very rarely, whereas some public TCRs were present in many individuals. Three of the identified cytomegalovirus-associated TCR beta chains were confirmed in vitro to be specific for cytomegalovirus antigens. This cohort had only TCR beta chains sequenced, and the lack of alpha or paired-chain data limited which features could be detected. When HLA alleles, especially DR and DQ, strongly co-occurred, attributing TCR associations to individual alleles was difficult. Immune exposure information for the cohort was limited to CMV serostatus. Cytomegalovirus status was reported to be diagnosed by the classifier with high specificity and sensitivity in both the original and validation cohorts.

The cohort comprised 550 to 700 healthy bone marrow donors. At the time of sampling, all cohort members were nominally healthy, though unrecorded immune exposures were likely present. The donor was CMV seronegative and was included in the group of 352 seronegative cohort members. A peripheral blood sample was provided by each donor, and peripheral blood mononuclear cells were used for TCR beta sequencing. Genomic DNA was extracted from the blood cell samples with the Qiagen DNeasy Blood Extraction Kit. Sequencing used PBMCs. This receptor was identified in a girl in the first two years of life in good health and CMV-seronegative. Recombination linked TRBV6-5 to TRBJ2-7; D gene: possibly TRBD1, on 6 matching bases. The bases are TGTGCCAGCAGTTACTCGGGGGCAGGGGCCTACGAGCAGTACTTC. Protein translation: CASSYSGAGAYEQYF.